This T cell receptor (beta chain) was sequenced during a study of technical replicates of blood from several donors. Clones were sequenced by immunoSEQ multiplex PCR, and TCRdb holds only the in-frame ones, with some missing. In the table there are approximately 100,000 clones, 96% of which are singletons. The V gene end was trimmed by 10 bases and the J gene end by 7 bases; junction bases not matched to a gene: 9. This CDR3 has 13 amino acids. Germline assignment: CDR1 ENHRY and CDR2 SYGVKD. The specimen sequenced was T cells isolated from PBMCs. The chain couples TRBV10-3 to TRBJ2-1; TRBD2 aligns across 8 bases. This clonotype was sampled from a human donor in good health. CDR3 nucleotide sequence: TGTGCCAGTGCCGGGACTAGAAGTAATGAGCAGTTCTTC. This sequence encodes CASAGTRSNEQFF.